This entry lists 17 T cell receptor beta chains sequenced from one sample in a study of T cells in Graves' hyperthyroidism and ophthalmopathy. What was amplified from RNA transcripts were TCR beta CDR3 regions. HTBI primers were used for first-round RT-PCR of the TCR CDR3. Each CDR3 protein is one row after TCRdb ran MiXCR on the multiplex PCR reads. The sample gives 140,000 or so distinct CDR3 sequences, approximately 20% of which show up once; roughly 71% is in the top ten. Sequencing was performed on blood. Source of these receptors: a woman aged 45 to 65 with Graves' hyperthyroidism that later progressed to Graves' ophthalmopathy.

The gene calls are TRBV6-2 or TRBV6-3 and TRBJ1-5, with D hard to call. V shed 6 bases and J shed 11 bases, with 14 bases lying between them. There are 12 residues in the CDR3. CDR1 MNHEY and CDR2 SVGEGT come from the germline V gene. The CDR3: CASRDLRESQHF. CDR3 nucleotide sequence: TGTGCCAGCAGGGACCTCCGGGAGTCCCAGCATTTT.

There are a few counts of this clonotype. This chain connects TRBV7-9 to TRBJ2-3; maybe TRBD2 (6 bases). The V end was cut by 2 bases, the J end by 1 base, with 10 bases between. This CDR3 has 15 residues. Per the germline V gene, CDR1 is SEHNR and CDR2 is FQNEAQ (reference sequence). This chain's CDR3 is CASSLSSVRTDTQYF. CDR3 sequence (DNA): TGTGCCAGCAGCTTATCTAGCGTGCGCACAGATACGCAGTATTTT.

This clonotype appeared many times. The gene calls are TRBV20-1 and TRBJ1-6, with TRBD1 matching 7 bases. With V trimmed by 3 bases and J by 9 bases, 8 bases remained unmatched. The CDR3 spans 14 residues. Germline V gene data show CDR1 as DFQATT and CDR2 as SNEGSKA (reference sequence). CDR3 sequence reads: CSASSGQGGSPLHF. The DNA of the CDR3 is TGCAGTGCTAGTTCGGGGCAGGGGGGTTCACCCCTCCACTTT.

This clonotype showed up many times. The CDR3 sequence: CSASLHSSYNEQFF. The CDR3 DNA reads TGCAGTGCGAGTCTTCATAGCTCCTACAATGAGCAGTTCTTC. The rearrangement joins TRBV20-1 to TRBJ2-1; no definite D call. This CDR3 contains 14 residues. Per germline, CDR1 DFQATT and CDR2 SNEGSKA (reference sequence). V lost 6 bases, J lost 0 bases, and 12 bases lay in between.

Many counts were recorded for this clonotype. The chain couples TRBV3-1 to TRBJ2-1; 9 nucleotides match TRBD2. Unmatched junction bases numbered 6, after V lost 4 bases and J lost 8 bases. The CDR3 runs 14 residues. Per the germline V gene, CDR1 is LGHDT and CDR2 is YNNKEL (reference sequence). The CDR3, as DNA: TGTGCCAGCAGCCGAGGACTAGCGTCGGATGAGCAGTTCTTC. Translated: CASSRGLASDEQFF.

The chain joins TRBV27 to TRBJ2-7; TRBD1 matches 11 bases. In germline, CDR1 is MNHEY, CDR2 SMNVEV (reference sequence). CDR3 size: 16 residues. V lost 3 bases, J lost 2 bases, and 6 bases stayed unmatched. DNA of the CDR3: TGTGCCAGCAGTTTCTTGGGACAGGGGGTAACCTACGAGCAGTACTTC. Protein sequence: CASSFLGQGVTYEQYF.

This clonotype was seen at least ten times. V is TRBV20-1 and J is TRBJ2-7; TRBD2 is a possible D gene (6 bases). Germline CDR1 is DFQATT and CDR2 is SNEGSKA (reference sequence). The CDR3 is made up of 12 amino acids. Trimming removed 2 bases from V and 5 bases from J, with 10 bases in between. The CDR3 DNA reads TGCAGTGCTAGACTCGGGGGACACGAGCAGTACTTC. It is translated as CSARLGGHEQYF.

The sample holds many counts of this clonotype. The chain joins TRBV20-1 to TRBJ2-3; D is possibly TRBD1 (6 bases). Germline V gene sequence: CDR1 DFQATT, CDR2 SNEGSKA (reference sequence). Trimming took 7 bases from V and 1 from J, leaving 15 bases between them. This CDR3 has 14 residues. CDR3 protein: CSVLHRVGTDTQYF. The CDR3 coding sequence is TGCAGTGTGCTCCACAGGGTGGGCACAGATACGCAGTATTTT.

This clonotype has more than one count but fewer than ten. The genes are TRBV5-1 and TRBJ2-3, with 9 nucleotides matching TRBD2. Germline assignment: CDR1 SGHRS and CDR2 YFSETQ. CDR3 length: 16 amino acids. Trimming removed 0 bases from V and 2 bases from J; junction bases left unmatched: 4. This CDR3 is CASSLVAGGPTDTQYF. In nucleotides, the CDR3 is TGCGCCAGCAGCTTGGTGGCGGGAGGGCCCACAGATACGCAGTATTTT.

The table lists this clonotype with a few counts. This rearrangement joins TRBV9 to TRBJ1-2, with D possibly matching TRBD1 (5 bases). Germline assignment: CDR1 SGDLS and CDR2 YYNGEE. Trimming stripped 2 bases from V and 8 bases from J, with 13 bases between. CDR3 length: 13 amino acids. Written as DNA, the CDR3 is TGTGCCAGCAGCGTTTGGCAGGGCTCGGGCTACACCTTC. This translates into CASSVWQGSGYTF.

This clonotype occurred many times. CDR3 in DNA: TGCAGTGCCCTCAGGGGTGGGACAGATACGCAGTATTTT. This codes for CSALRGGTDTQYF. This rearrangement joins TRBV20-1 to TRBJ2-3, with D perhaps matching TRBD1 (6 bases). The ends were cut back, 6 bases at V and 3 bases at J, with 13 bases in the middle. CDR1 DFQATT and CDR2 SNEGSKA come from the germline V gene (reference sequence). The CDR3 loop spans 13 amino acids.

This clonotype was picked up many times. The V call is TRBV28, the J call TRBJ2-1, with TRBD2 identical over 11 bases. The CDR3 length is 15 residues. Germline V gene data show CDR1 as MDHEN and CDR2 as SYDVKM. V shed 7 bases and J 4 bases; nucleotides not matched to a gene: 6. The CDR3 DNA reads as TGTGCCAGCAAGAAAACTAGCGGGGGTTACAATGAGCAGTTCTTC. Translation: CASKKTSGGYNEQFF.

This clonotype was seen many times. The chain is built from TRBV2 and TRBJ1-6; D call uncertain. The CDR3 is 15 residues long. Germline lookup yields CDR1 SNHLY and CDR2 FYNNEI. V lost 3 bases and J 0 bases, leaving 6 bases between the germline ends. CDR3 DNA: TGTGCCAGCAGTGACTCCGGCTCCTATAATTCACCCCTCCACTTT. Translated, it gives CASSDSGSYNSPLHF. Supplemented by reference TRBV2 and TRBJ1-6, the full variable domain reads EPEVTQTPSHQVTQMGQEVILRCVPISNHLYFYWYRQILGQKVEFLVSFYNNEISEKSEIFDDQFSVERPDGSNFTLKIRSTKLEDSAMYFCASSDSGSYNSPLHFGNGTRLTVT.

The genes are TRBV5-1 and TRBJ2-3; D assignment may be TRBD1 or TRBD2 (5 bases each). The V gene lost 0 bases and the J gene lost 4 bases, with 18 bases spanning the gap. In germline, CDR1 is SGHRS, CDR2 YFSETQ. The CDR3 length is 17 residues. The CDR3 DNA sequence: TGCGCCAGCAGCTTGGAGGGAGTCGGCAGGGTGGCAGATACGCAGTATTTT. This gives the protein CASSLEGVGRVADTQYF.

The table lists this clonotype with many counts. The chain recombines TRBV3-1 with TRBJ2-1; 10 nucleotides agree with TRBD2. CDR1 LGHDT and CDR2 YNNKEL come from the germline V gene (reference sequence). The CDR3 has 15 residues. The V segment lost 1 base and the J segment 8 bases; nucleotides outside the gene matches: 5. The CDR3 DNA sequence: TGTGCCAGCAGCCAAGCCAGCGGGAGGGGCGATGAGCAGTTCTTC. This codes for CASSQASGRGDEQFF.

This clonotype was observed many times. V is TRBV5-6 and J is TRBJ2-1; 8 bases match TRBD2. The CDR3 runs 17 residues. Germline V CDR1 and CDR2: SGHDT, YYEEEE. With V trimmed by 0 bases and J by 6 bases, 11 bases remained unmatched. In nucleotides, the CDR3 is TGTGCCAGCAGCTTGGAAGCGGGAGTTATGGCGTCCAATGAGCAGTTCTTC. This gives the protein CASSLEAGVMASNEQFF.

This clonotype was seen at least ten times. The chain couples TRBV2 to TRBJ1-2, with a tentative D call TRBD1 (5 bases). V lost 2 bases, J lost 0 bases, and 10 bases lay in between. This CDR3 has 15 amino acids. Germline V gene lookup returns CDR1 SNHLY and CDR2 FYNNEI. The CDR3 DNA follows: TGTGCCAGCAGTGAAACGGGACGAGCTAACTATGGCTACACCTTC. Translating it yields CASSETGRANYGYTF.